This T cell receptor beta chain was obtained from a study of T cell repertoires in cytomegalovirus infection. Regarding the study as a whole: Carriers of CMV plus the relevant HLA were identified by cumulative public TCR beta family frequency.

In TCRdb, the reads were re-called with MiXCR into one record per CDR3 protein. The sample records approximately 750,000 distinct CDR3 sequences, 35% to 40% being singletons. This clonotype was detected ten times or more. Its antigen remains unknown. The CDR3 has 12 amino acids. The germline V gene has CDR1 SGHVS and CDR2 FQNEAQ. V was shortened by 5 bases and J by 7 bases, with 11 bases between the two germline ends. The chain employs TRBV7-8 and TRBJ1-2; D perhaps matches TRBD1 (6 bases). Material: PBMCs. This sequence originates from a human donor in good health (CMV status not recorded). Some clones in this sample may be carry-over from other donors' samples. The CDR3, as DNA: TGTGCCAGCAGCCACCTAGGGGGTGGCTACACCTTC. It yields the protein CASSHLGGGYTF.